Each of the 7 T cell receptor beta chains below was sequenced from the same sample in a study of human T cells and chemical hapten exposure. Time point of the sample: pre-sensitization, week 0. Treatment here: therapeutic diphenylcyclopropenone sensitization with weekly scalp DPC. In TCRdb, the RACE reads were re-called with MiXCR into one record per CDR3 protein. This table holds around 180,000 distinct CDR3 sequences, 30% found once. Specimen: whole blood, collected in connection with sensitization to the hapten diphenylcyclopropenone (DPC). The receptors were gathered from a woman aged 30 to 39 with alopecia areata. Some clones in this sample may be carry-over from other donors' samples.

This sequence joins TRBV6-5 and TRBJ1-4; TRBD1 matches 9 bases. The trim removed 7 bases at V and 3 bases at J, leaving 12 bases unmatched. Per the germline V gene, CDR1 is MNHEY and CDR2 is SVGAGI. CDR3 length: 17 residues. This chain's CDR3 is CASTPRGQGPPNEKLFF. The CDR3, as DNA: TGTGCCAGCACCCCACGGGGACAGGGCCCTCCTAATGAAAAACTGTTTTTT.

The chain carries TRBV29-1 and TRBJ1-3, with a weak D call TRBD1 (6 bases). The germline V and J ends were trimmed by 6 bases and 7 bases, with 16 bases remaining between them. Looked up from germline, CDR1 is SQVTM and CDR2 is ANQGSEA. This CDR3 contains 13 residues. Here the CDR3 reads CSVARQAGNTIYF. In DNA form, the CDR3 reads TGCAGCGTGGCCCGACAGGCCGGGAACACCATATATTTT.

This clonotype was observed a few times. The chain has TRBV29-1 and TRBJ2-5; a weak D match, TRBD1 (5 bases). Trimming removed 4 bases at V and 5 bases at J, with 11 bases between. The CDR3 spans 12 residues. CDR1 is SQVTM and CDR2 is ANQGSEA in the germline V gene. CDR3 nucleotide sequence: TGCAGCGTTGCAGCAGGGATGGAGACCCAGTACTTC. Its protein is CSVAAGMETQYF. The full variable domain, rest sourced from reference TRBV29-1 and TRBJ2-5, is SAVISQKPSRDICQRGTSLTIQCQVDSQVTMMFWYRQQPGQSLTLIATANQGSEATYESGFVIDKFPISRPNLTFSTLTVSNMSPEDSSIYLCSVAAGMETQYFGPGTRLLVL.

This clonotype was seen a handful of times. This chain joins TRBV9 and TRBJ2-1; 10 bases agree with TRBD2. Germline CDR1 reads SGDLS; CDR2 reads YYNGEE. The junction had 7 bases not matched to a gene; V was cut back by 0 bases and J by 4 bases. This CDR3 is built from 17 residues. The CDR3 DNA follows: TGTGCCAGCAGCGTAGCGCCTAGCGGGAGCGGATACAATGAGCAGTTCTTC. This translates into CASSVAPSGSGYNEQFF.

V usage is TRBV5-1 and J usage is TRBJ1-1, with D maybe TRBD1 (5 bases). The V and J ends lost 3 bases and 5 bases respectively, with 17 bases between them. Germline values: CDR1 SGHRS, CDR2 YFSETQ. CDR3 length equals 15 residues. The CDR3: CASSSRAGSFTEAFF. The CDR3 DNA sequence: TGCGCCAGCAGCTCCCGGGCAGGGTCTTTTACTGAAGCTTTCTTT. Supplemented by reference TRBV5-1 and TRBJ1-1, the full variable domain reads KAGVTQTPRYLIKTRGQQVTLSCSPISGHRSVSWYQQTPGQGLQFLFEYFSETQRNKGNFPGRFSGRQFSNSRSEMNVSTLELGDSALYLCASSSRAGSFTEAFFGQGTRLTVV.

There are a few counts of this clonotype. J is TRBJ1-2 and V is TRBV7-2; possible D gene TRBD1, 5 bases. V was pared by 1 base and J by 2 bases, with 8 bases between. The CDR3 runs to 14 residues. Germline V gives CDR1 SGHTA, CDR2 FQGNSA. This CDR3 reads CASSLGRGNYGYTF. DNA for the CDR3: TGTGCCAGCAGCTTAGGGAGGGGCAACTATGGCTACACCTTC.

This clonotype has a single count. The chain couples TRBV9 to TRBJ1-3, with D perhaps TRBD1 (6 bases). Germline V lookup: CDR1 SGDLS, CDR2 YYNGEE. The CDR3 runs 17 residues. V was cut by 0 bases and J by 7 bases, with 20 bases left in between. The CDR3 bases are TGTGCCAGCAGCGTAGCCCTGGAAGGGGCCCAGGGGAACACCATATATTTT. It yields the protein CASSVALEGAQGNTIYF.